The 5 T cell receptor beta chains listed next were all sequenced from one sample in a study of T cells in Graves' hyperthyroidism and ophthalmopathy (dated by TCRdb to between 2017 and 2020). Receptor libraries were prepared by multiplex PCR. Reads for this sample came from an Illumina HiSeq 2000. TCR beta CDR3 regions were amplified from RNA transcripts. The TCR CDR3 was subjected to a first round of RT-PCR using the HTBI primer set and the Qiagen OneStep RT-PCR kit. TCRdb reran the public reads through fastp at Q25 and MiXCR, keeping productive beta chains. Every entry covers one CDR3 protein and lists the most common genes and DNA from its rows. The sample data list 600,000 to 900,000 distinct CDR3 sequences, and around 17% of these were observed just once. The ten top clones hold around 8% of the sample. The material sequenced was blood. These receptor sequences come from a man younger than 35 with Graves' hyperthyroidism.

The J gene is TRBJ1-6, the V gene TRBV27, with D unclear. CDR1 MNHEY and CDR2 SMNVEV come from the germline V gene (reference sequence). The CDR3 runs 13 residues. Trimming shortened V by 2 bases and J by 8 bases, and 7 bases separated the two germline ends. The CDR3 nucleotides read TGTGCCAGCAGTTTAGGTCCACATTCACCCCTCCACTTT. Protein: CASSLGPHSPLHF.

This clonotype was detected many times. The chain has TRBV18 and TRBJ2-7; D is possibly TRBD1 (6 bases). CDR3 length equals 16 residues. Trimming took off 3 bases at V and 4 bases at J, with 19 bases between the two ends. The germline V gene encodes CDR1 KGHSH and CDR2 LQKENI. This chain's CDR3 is CASSPTDSSASYEQYF. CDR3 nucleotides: TGTGCCAGCTCACCCACGGACAGCTCTGCCTCTTACGAGCAGTACTTC.

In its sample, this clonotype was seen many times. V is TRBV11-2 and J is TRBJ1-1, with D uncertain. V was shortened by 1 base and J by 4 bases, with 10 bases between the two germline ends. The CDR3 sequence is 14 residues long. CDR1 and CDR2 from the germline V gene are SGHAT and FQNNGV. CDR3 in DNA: TGTGCCAGCAGCTTAGTGGCAGAACTCACTGAAGCTTTCTTT. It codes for CASSLVAELTEAFF.

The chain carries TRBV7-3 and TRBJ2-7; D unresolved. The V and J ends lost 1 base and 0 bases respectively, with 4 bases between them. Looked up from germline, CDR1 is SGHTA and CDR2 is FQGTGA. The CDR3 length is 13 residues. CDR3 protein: CASSLIPSYEQYF. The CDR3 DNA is TGTGCCAGCAGCTTAATACCCTCCTACGAGCAGTACTTC. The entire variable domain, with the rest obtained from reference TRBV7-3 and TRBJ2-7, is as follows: GAGVSQTPSNKVTEKGKYVELRCDPISGHTALYWYRQSLGQGPEFLIYFQGTGAADDSGLPNDRFFAVRPEGSVSTLKIQRTERGDSAVYLCASSLIPSYEQYFGPGTRLTVT.

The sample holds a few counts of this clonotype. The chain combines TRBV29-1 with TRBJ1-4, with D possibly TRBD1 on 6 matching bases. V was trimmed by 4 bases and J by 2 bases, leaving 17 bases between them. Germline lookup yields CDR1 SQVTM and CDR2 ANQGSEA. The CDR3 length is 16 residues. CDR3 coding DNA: TGCAGCGTTGGTGGGACATACTCACCCACTAATGAAAAACTGTTTTTT. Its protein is CSVGGTYSPTNEKLFF.